The subject of this entry is one TCR beta chain. Antigen: not known. The PCR used 60 Vbeta and 13 Jbeta primers. The data were produced by immunoSEQ multiplex PCR, yet TCRdb's version contains in-frame clones alone and is incomplete. The table records roughly 180,000 clones, approximately 80% of them present only once. The sample belongs to a study of cytomegalovirus exposure and HLA in healthy donors. Study information: Genotyping showed 75% to 90% of 398 donors falling in the Caucasian-associated ancestry cluster. Study-level results: Most TCR sequences showed up rarely, but some public TCRs showed up in many donors. According to an earlier analysis, most TCR beta V segments yielded productive rearrangements about 90% or about 30% of the time. High specificity and sensitivity for cytomegalovirus status were reported for the classifier.

CDR1 MNHEY and CDR2 SVGAGI come from the germline V gene. CDR3 length: 15 residues. Trimming at V came to 5 bases and at J to 0 bases, leaving 6 bases not matched to a gene. Sequenced input: PBMCs. This TCR was recovered from a female donor in good health and CMV-seronegative. V usage is TRBV6-5 and J usage is TRBJ2-7; 8 bases agree with TRBD2. The CDR3 loop reads CASSVTSVSSYEQYF. The CDR3 region has the DNA TGTGCCAGCAGTGTGACTAGCGTAAGCTCCTACGAGCAGTACTTC.